Each of the 18 T cell receptor beta chains below was sequenced from the same sample in a study of cytomegalovirus exposure and HLA in healthy donors. Measured with immunoSEQ multiplex PCR; TCRdb has only the in-frame clones, and not every one. The sample has about 240,000 clones; roughly 86% are singletons. Input material: PBMCs. These receptors originate from a woman aged 25 to 39 in good health and CMV-seropositive.

The chain recombines TRBV27 with TRBJ1-4; D possibly corresponds to TRBD1 (5 bases). The germline gives CDR1 MNHEY, CDR2 SMNVEV (reference sequence). The CDR3 totals 14 residues. Trimming removed 3 bases from V and 4 bases from J, with 9 bases in between. CDR3 nucleotides: TGTGCCAGCAGTTTCGGGGGTGGTAATGAAAAACTGTTTTTT. It encodes CASSFGGGNEKLFF.

This rearrangement joins TRBV14 to TRBJ2-6; 7 bases align to TRBD1. Losses at the gene ends were 3 bases for V and 3 bases for J; bases not matched to a gene: 5. CDR3 length: 16 residues. Looked up from germline, CDR1 is SGHDN and CDR2 is FVKESK. CDR3 in amino acids: CASSHSTGYGANVLTF. In nucleotides, the CDR3 is TGTGCCAGCAGCCACTCGACAGGGTATGGGGCCAACGTCCTGACTTTC.

This clone appeared once. The V and J genes are TRBV29-1 and TRBJ2-7, with a tentative D call TRBD2 (6 bases). This CDR3 spans 12 amino acids. CDR1 SQVTM and CDR2 ANQGSEA come from the germline V gene. With 7 bases removed from V and 3 bases from J, the gap between germline ends came to 13 bases. The CDR3 spells CSARRGNYEQYF. In DNA, the CDR3 is TGCAGCGCCCGGAGGGGAAACTACGAGCAGTACTTC.

V usage is TRBV4-1 and J usage is TRBJ1-1; possibly TRBD1 for D (5 bases). V was pared by 5 bases and J by 3 bases, with 16 bases between. Germline V gene lookup returns CDR1 MGHRA and CDR2 YSYEKL. This CDR3 has 15 amino acids. DNA of the CDR3: TGCGCCAGCAGCAAAAGGAATCTAGGGGACACTGAAGCTTTCTTT. Protein: CASSKRNLGDTEAFF.

This clone appeared a single time. The chain employs TRBV5-4 and TRBJ2-1, with D hard to call. The CDR3 runs 13 residues. Germline V gene lookup returns CDR1 SGHNT and CDR2 YYREEE (reference sequence). V dropped 4 bases and J dropped 5 bases, with 10 bases sitting between them. Here the CDR3 reads CASSDILNNEQFF. The CDR3 region has the DNA TGTGCCAGCAGCGACATCCTGAACAATGAGCAGTTCTTC. Using reference TRBV5-4 and TRBJ2-1 for the parts outside the CDR3, the full variable domain is ETGVTQSPTHLIKTRGQQVTLRCSSQSGHNTVSWYQQALGQGPQFIFQYYREEENGRGNFPPRFSGLQFPNYSSELNVNALELDDSALYLCASSDILNNEQFFGPGTRLTVL.

This chain joins TRBV11-3 and TRBJ2-7; TRBD2 matches at 15 bases. With V trimmed by 5 bases and J by 0 bases, 5 bases remained unmatched. The CDR3 has 17 residues. Germline CDR1 and CDR2: SGHNT and YENEEA. CDR3 in DNA: TGTGCCAGCAGCCGACGGACTAGCGGGGGGGACTCCTACGAGCAGTACTTC. This gives the protein CASSRRTSGGDSYEQYF.

V usage is TRBV7-2 and J usage is TRBJ2-7, with TRBD2 matching 13 bases. Germline CDR1 reads SGHTA; CDR2 reads FQGNSA. CDR3 length equals 14 residues. V trimming: 4 bases; J trimming: 9 bases; junction bases outside the gene matches: 6. The CDR3 DNA follows: TGTGCCAGCAGCTCCACTAGCGGGAGGGCGGTGCAGTACTTC. Protein sequence: CASSSTSGRAVQYF.

This chain joins TRBV27 and TRBJ2-3; D uncertain. Trimming removed 10 bases from V and 2 bases from J, with 13 bases in between. The CDR3 loop spans 13 amino acids. Germline CDR1 reads MNHEY; CDR2 reads SMNVEV (reference sequence). The CDR3 coding sequence is TGTGCCACCCAGCGAGGTTACACAGATACGCAGTATTTT. Encoded protein: CATQRGYTDTQYF.

The CDR3 coding sequence is TGTGCCAGCAGCTCCAGACTAGCGGGAGGGCTTGCAGATACGCAGTATTTT. This gives the protein CASSSRLAGGLADTQYF. This chain joins TRBV7-9 and TRBJ2-3; TRBD2 agrees at 14 bases. CDR1 SEHNR and CDR2 FQNEAQ come from the germline V gene (reference sequence). This CDR3 contains 17 residues. V dropped 4 bases and J dropped 4; count of bases not matched to a gene: 7.

The rearrangement links TRBV28 to TRBJ2-6, with D possibly being TRBD2 (6 bases). V was pared by 3 bases and J by 2 bases, with 8 bases between. The CDR3 extends over 15 amino acids. Germline CDR1 and CDR2: MDHEN and SYDVKM. Written as DNA, the CDR3 is TGTGCCAGCAGTTTTGGGGGGACTGGGGCCAACGTCCTGACTTTC. Translating it yields CASSFGGTGANVLTF.

The V call is TRBV5-1, the J call TRBJ2-1, with a weak D call TRBD2 (6 bases). Deletions cut 0 bases from V and 2 bases from J, with 12 bases between. Germline V gene lookup returns CDR1 SGHRS and CDR2 YFSETQ. CDR3 length equals 16 residues. DNA for the CDR3: TGCGCCAGCAGCTTGGCCGAGCGGGCCCCCTACAATGAGCAGTTCTTC. Protein: CASSLAERAPYNEQFF.

This chain joins TRBV29-1 and TRBJ2-5, with TRBD2 matching over 7 bases. This CDR3 is built from 13 residues. Germline-derived CDR1 and CDR2 are SQVTM and ANQGSEA. The J segment lost 4 bases and the V segment lost 3 bases, leaving 5 bases of the junction unmatched. CDR3 in DNA: TGCAGCGTTGAGGGTCGACTAGCAGAGACCCAGTACTTC. Amino acids: CSVEGRLAETQYF. Full variable domain (outside the CDR3, taken from reference TRBV29-1 and TRBJ2-5): SAVISQKPSRDICQRGTSLTIQCQVDSQVTMMFWYRQQPGQSLTLIATANQGSEATYESGFVIDKFPISRPNLTFSTLTVSNMSPEDSSIYLCSVEGRLAETQYFGPGTRLLVL.

The CDR3 protein is CSASDYGYTF. CDR3 nucleotide sequence: TGCAGTGCTAGCGACTATGGCTACACCTTC. This chain joins TRBV20-1 and TRBJ1-2; no definite D call. Germline V CDR1 and CDR2: DFQATT, SNEGSKA (reference sequence). This CDR3 has 10 residues. The germline V and J ends were trimmed by 3 bases and 3 bases, with 2 bases remaining between them.

The CDR3 nucleotides read TGTGCCAGTAGTATTGGTTCGGGGTCTGGTAATGAAAAACTGTTTTTT. It is translated as CASSIGSGSGNEKLFF. The chain employs TRBV19 and TRBJ1-4, with D hard to call. From germline, CDR1 is LNHDA and CDR2 SQIVND (reference sequence). This CDR3 region has 16 residues. The V gene lost 3 bases and the J gene lost 4 bases, with 15 bases spanning the gap.

The genes are TRBV2 and TRBJ2-7, with TRBD1 identical over 9 bases. V dropped 7 bases and J dropped 4; count of bases not matched to a gene: 11. This CDR3 is built from 15 residues. The germline CDR1 and CDR2 sequences are SNHLY and FYNNEI. CDR3 region: CASTQGNRGLYEQYF. The DNA of the CDR3 is TGTGCCAGCACCCAGGGGAACAGGGGGCTATACGAGCAGTACTTC. Full variable domain (missing parts from reference TRBV2 and TRBJ2-7): EPEVTQTPSHQVTQMGQEVILRCVPISNHLYFYWYRQILGQKVEFLVSFYNNEISEKSEIFDDQFSVERPDGSNFTLKIRSTKLEDSAMYFCASTQGNRGLYEQYFGPGTRLTVT.

Comments on this clone: Other nucleotide sequences in the sample specify the same CDR3. The rearrangement uses TRBV28 and TRBJ1-5; D is uncertain. The V end was cut by 3 bases, the J end by 4 bases, with 7 bases between. Germline V CDR1 and CDR2: MDHEN, SYDVKM. The CDR3 loop spans 13 amino acids. The CDR3 protein is CASSFSGNQPQHF. As DNA, the CDR3 is TGTGCCAGCAGTTTCAGCGGAAATCAGCCCCAGCATTTT.

V usage is TRBV2 and J usage is TRBJ2-7; TRBD1 matches 10 bases. The CDR3 length is 19 residues. The germline CDR1 and CDR2 sequences are SNHLY and FYNNEI. J was trimmed by 3 bases and V by 7 bases; bases with no gene match: 21. The CDR3 spells CASIPLRDRGSPGFYEQYF. CDR3 nucleotide sequence: TGTGCCAGCATCCCCCTAAGGGACAGGGGCTCTCCTGGATTCTACGAGCAGTACTTC. Based on the CDR3 plus reference TRBV2 and TRBJ2-7, the full variable domain is EPEVTQTPSHQVTQMGQEVILRCVPISNHLYFYWYRQILGQKVEFLVSFYNNEISEKSEIFDDQFSVERPDGSNFTLKIRSTKLEDSAMYFCASIPLRDRGSPGFYEQYFGPGTRLTVT.

The chain combines TRBV19 with TRBJ1-4; D is uncertain. V lost 3 bases, J lost 2 bases, and 10 bases lay in between. Germline V gives CDR1 LNHDA, CDR2 SQIVND (reference sequence). The CDR3 consists of 15 residues. The DNA of the CDR3 is TGTGCCAGTAGTATTCGAGGGTCTACTAATGAAAAACTGTTTTTT. Protein: CASSIRGSTNEKLFF.